The 12 T cell receptor beta chains below come from one sample, sequenced in a study of a mutant IDH1 vaccine in newly diagnosed glioma. Profiled with immunoSEQ multiplex PCR; TCRdb holds only in-frame clones, not every one. The sample holds over 45,000 clones; around 84% are singletons and the top ten take 7.4%. Their recognized antigens are unknown. Time point here: week 5, during vaccination. Topical imiquimod accompanied each vaccine dose, which consisted of 300 ug of mutant IDH1 20-mer peptide. This sample comprised PBMCs, obtained from a glioma patient whose treatment included an IDH1 peptide vaccine. The source is a woman in her fifties or sixties with glioma.

The chain carries TRBV11-2 and TRBJ2-2; D is possibly TRBD2 (6 bases). V lost 7 bases and J lost 4, with 19 bases in between. This CDR3 contains 16 residues. Germline V gene sequence: CDR1 SGHAT, CDR2 FQNNGV. DNA for the CDR3: TGTGCCAGCATACTAAGGGCCGGGGAGGTCACCGGGGAGCTGTTTTTT. It encodes CASILRAGEVTGELFF.

This chain joins TRBV6-1 and TRBJ2-2, with D tentatively TRBD2 (6 bases). V shed 3 bases and J shed 7 bases, with 9 bases lying between them. CDR3 length equals 13 residues. Germline assignment: CDR1 MNHNS and CDR2 SASEGT. As DNA, the CDR3 is TGTGCCAGCAGTGACCTAGCGATCGGGGAGCTGTTTTTT. Its translation is CASSDLAIGELFF.

The chain has TRBV6-6 and TRBJ2-3; 8 bases are shared with TRBD1. V was pared by 5 bases and J by 1 base, with 2 bases of the junction left unmatched. The CDR3 sequence is 14 residues long. Germline CDR1 reads MNHNY; CDR2 reads SVGAGI (reference sequence). CDR3 amino acids: CASSGQGRTDTQYF. The CDR3 bases are TGTGCCAGCAGTGGACAGGGCCGCACAGATACGCAGTATTTT.

The V and J genes are TRBV29-1 and TRBJ2-2; D is perhaps TRBD1 or TRBD2 (6 bases each). Trimming shortened V by 7 bases and J by 3 bases, and 18 bases separated the two germline ends. There are 15 residues in the CDR3. Germline V CDR1 and CDR2: SQVTM, ANQGSEA. CDR3 nucleotides: TGCAGCGCAATGCCGAGGGGGGTTTACACCGGGGAGCTGTTTTTT. Its protein product is CSAMPRGVYTGELFF.

The chain couples TRBV4-3 to TRBJ2-1, with 12 bases fitting TRBD1. CDR3 length: 15 amino acids. J gave up 8 bases and V 0 bases, and 2 bases lay outside the gene matches. The germline CDR1 and CDR2 sequences are LGHNA and YSLEER. CDR3 coding DNA: TGCGCCAGCAGCCAAGAAGGGACAGGGGGCCATGAGCAGTTCTTC. Its translation: CASSQEGTGGHEQFF.

The rearrangement joins TRBV5-1 to TRBJ2-5, with TRBD2 identical over 14 bases. The CDR3 sequence is 17 residues long. CDR1 is SGHRS, CDR2 YFSETQ, per germline. The V gene end was trimmed by 4 bases and the J gene end by 1 base; junction bases not matched to a gene: 6. The CDR3 nucleotides are TGCGCCAGCAGCAAGGGACTAGCGGGGGCAGTCCAAGAGACCCAGTACTTC. Protein product: CASSKGLAGAVQETQYF.

This chain connects TRBV6-1 to TRBJ2-1; tentatively, D is TRBD2 (6 bases). The CDR3 loop spans 15 amino acids. CDR1 and CDR2 (germline): MNHNS, SASEGT. The V end was cut by 0 bases, the J end by 0 bases, with 6 bases between. CDR3 protein: CASSEAGGSYNEQFF. In DNA, the CDR3 is TGTGCCAGCAGTGAAGCGGGGGGCTCCTACAATGAGCAGTTCTTC.

This clone was seen only a few times. J is TRBJ1-2 and V is TRBV18, with TRBD1 as a possible D gene (5 bases). Germline V CDR1 and CDR2: KGHSH, LQKENI. V lost 6 bases, J lost 6 bases, and 14 bases lay in between. The CDR3 runs to 13 residues. The CDR3 DNA follows: TGTGCCAGCTCTCCGGGGGGTAGCGATGGCTACACCTTC. Encoded protein: CASSPGGSDGYTF.

The gene calls are TRBV6-5 and TRBJ1-2, with D tentatively TRBD1 (5 bases). The V end lost 6 bases, the J end lost 5 bases, and 19 bases lay between the germline ends. The CDR3 is 15 amino acids. The germline V gene has CDR1 MNHEY and CDR2 SVGAGI. The DNA of the CDR3 is TGTGCCAGCAGCGCAACCGGGACGGAAAGATATGGCTACACCTTC. Translating gives CASSATGTERYGYTF.

The CDR3 sequence is CASGRRTDTQYF. CDR3 DNA sequence: TGTGCCAGCGGCCGGCGGACAGATACGCAGTATTTT. This chain joins TRBV6-6 and TRBJ2-3, with D unresolved. Trimming stripped 8 bases from V and 3 bases from J, with 9 bases between. CDR1 and CDR2 from the germline V gene are MNHNY and SVGAGI (reference sequence). The CDR3 is 12 residues long.

CDR3 in amino acids: CASSARGGDNSPLHF. The CDR3 coding sequence is TGCGCCAGCAGCGCCCGCGGGGGAGATAATTCACCCCTCCACTTT. The chain couples TRBV5-1 to TRBJ1-6, with D maybe TRBD1 (5 bases). Trimming stripped 4 bases from V and 5 bases from J, with 13 bases between. Germline loops: CDR1 SGHRS, CDR2 YFSETQ. This CDR3 is built from 15 residues.

Here the CDR3 reads CASSESRQFSGNTIYF. In DNA form, the CDR3 reads TGTGCCAGCAGTGAATCGAGACAGTTCTCTGGAAACACCATATATTTT. The chain carries TRBV25-1 and TRBJ1-3; the D gene is possibly TRBD1 (5 bases). This CDR3 has 16 amino acids. The V end was cut by 1 base, the J end by 0 bases, with 10 bases between. Germline CDR1 MGHDK, CDR2 SYGVNS.